Below, 32 T cell receptor beta chains from the same sample are listed, as sequenced in a study of T cells in Graves' hyperthyroidism and ophthalmopathy. The CDR3 regions of TCR beta were amplified from RNA transcripts. The TCR CDR3 first-round RT-PCR relied on the HTBI primer set. TCRdb fed the multiplex PCR reads into MiXCR, producing one record per CDR3 protein. The sample yields 250,000 to 300,000 distinct CDR3 sequences, about an eighth seen once. Sequencing was carried out using blood. All receptors derive from a woman younger than 45 with Graves' hyperthyroidism that later progressed to Graves' ophthalmopathy.

V gene TRBV19 combines with J gene TRBJ2-5; D gene ambiguous. V dropped 5 bases and J dropped 4 bases, with 17 bases sitting between them. From germline, CDR1 is LNHDA and CDR2 SQIVND (reference sequence). The CDR3 is 15 amino acids. The CDR3 DNA reads as TGTGCCAGTAGTTCCCTAGGGATTGATGTAGAGACCCAGTACTTC. Its protein product is CASSSLGIDVETQYF.

This clonotype was seen many times. The V gene is TRBV7-3, the J gene TRBJ2-1, with 13 bases aligning to TRBD2. The CDR3 spans 15 residues. The J segment lost 9 bases and the V segment lost 2 bases, leaving 4 bases of the junction unmatched. Germline CDR1 SGHTA, CDR2 FQGTGA. The CDR3 region has the DNA TGTGCCAGCAGCTTACTCGGGACTAGCGGGACTGAGCAGTTCTTC. Residues: CASSLLGTSGTEQFF.

This clonotype was counted ten times or more. One junction end does not reproduce the germline sequence, and a read error may be involved. V gene TRBV12-3 or TRBV12-4 combines with J gene TRBJ2-3; 7 bases fit TRBD2. The CDR3 runs to 17 residues. The DNA of the CDR3 is TGTACCAGCATCCCGGGGGACGGGAGGCCCGCGGCAGATACGCAGTATTTT. Its translation: CTSIPGDGRPAADTQYF.

This clonotype appeared many times. V gene TRBV5-1 combines with J gene TRBJ1-1, with D possibly TRBD1 on 5 matching bases. Germline CDR1 and CDR2: SGHRS and YFSETQ. CDR3 length: 14 amino acids. V was clipped by 4 bases and J by 4 bases, with 14 bases between them. The DNA of the CDR3 is TGCGCCAGCAGCCTAGGGGAAGGAGTCACTGAAGCTTTCTTT. Protein: CASSLGEGVTEAFF. The complete variable domain, with remaining parts taken from reference TRBV5-1 and TRBJ1-1, reads KAGVTQTPRYLIKTRGQQVTLSCSPISGHRSVSWYQQTPGQGLQFLFEYFSETQRNKGNFPGRFSGRQFSNSRSEMNVSTLELGDSALYLCASSLGEGVTEAFFGQGTRLTVV.

V and J are TRBV19 and TRBJ2-5; the D is unclear. The ends were cut back, 5 bases at V and 2 bases at J, with 15 bases in the middle. The CDR3 contains 15 residues. CDR1 LNHDA and CDR2 SQIVND come from the germline V gene (reference sequence). The CDR3 protein is CASSSGWAVQETQYF. The CDR3 DNA reads as TGTGCCAGTAGTTCTGGCTGGGCAGTTCAAGAGACCCAGTACTTC.

At least ten counts were recorded for this clonotype. The genes are TRBV5-5 and TRBJ2-5; possibly TRBD1 for D (6 bases). The CDR3 spans 14 residues. The V end lost 6 bases, the J end lost 5 bases, and 17 bases lay between the germline ends. Germline-derived CDR1 and CDR2 are SGHKS and YYEKEE (reference sequence). Here the CDR3 reads CASNRRQGTETQYF. CDR3 coding DNA: TGTGCCAGCAACAGGAGGCAGGGGACCGAGACCCAGTACTTC.

The V gene is TRBV2, the J gene TRBJ2-5, with D possibly being TRBD1 (5 bases). The CDR3 consists of 14 residues. Trimming removed 5 bases from V and 5 bases from J, with 15 bases in between. The germline gives CDR1 SNHLY, CDR2 FYNNEI. CDR3 in DNA: TGTGCCAGCAGTAAGGACATCACCGGGGAGACCCAGTACTTC. Translated: CASSKDITGETQYF.

This clonotype has ten or more counts. V usage is TRBV27 and J usage is TRBJ2-1, with D possibly TRBD1 on 6 matching bases. Trimming removed 6 bases at V and 5 bases at J, with 14 bases between. CDR1 is MNHEY, CDR2 SMNVEV, per germline (reference sequence). The CDR3 consists of 14 residues. The CDR3 nucleotides are TGTGCCAGCAGCCCCGGGACAACCAACAATGAGCAGTTCTTC. This translates into CASSPGTTNNEQFF.

In its sample, this clonotype was seen many times. The chain is built from TRBV28 and TRBJ2-7; the match to TRBD1 covers 11 bases. V shed 6 bases and J 3 bases; nucleotides not matched to a gene: 4. Germline loops: CDR1 MDHEN, CDR2 SYDVKM. This CDR3 is built from 14 residues. The CDR3 nucleotides are TGTGCCAGCAGAGGGGACAGGGGGATCTACGAGCAGTACTTC. Translated, it gives CASRGDRGIYEQYF.

This clonotype was counted ten times or more. This rearrangement joins TRBV18 to TRBJ1-1; unclear D gene. This CDR3 comprises 13 residues. Germline CDR1 is KGHSH and CDR2 is LQKENI. Trimming cost V 1 base and J 3 bases, with 6 bases left between them. The CDR3 loop reads CASSPLGDTEAFF. Written as DNA, the CDR3 is TGTGCCAGCTCACCACTAGGAGACACTGAAGCTTTCTTT.

This clonotype was recorded at least ten times. The rearrangement uses TRBV5-1 and TRBJ1-2, with a tentative D call TRBD1 (5 bases). V lost 0 bases and J lost 4, with 10 bases in between. Germline CDR1 is SGHRS and CDR2 is YFSETQ. CDR3 size: 14 residues. The CDR3 here is CASSLGGFGYGYTF. DNA of the CDR3: TGCGCCAGCAGCTTGGGGGGCTTCGGCTATGGCTACACCTTC. Full variable domain (missing parts from reference TRBV5-1 and TRBJ1-2): KAGVTQTPRYLIKTRGQQVTLSCSPISGHRSVSWYQQTPGQGLQFLFEYFSETQRNKGNFPGRFSGRQFSNSRSEMNVSTLELGDSALYLCASSLGGFGYGYTFGSGTRLTVV.

This clonotype was detected many times. The genes are TRBV27 and TRBJ2-7; 9 nucleotides agree with TRBD2. CDR1 and CDR2 (germline): MNHEY, SMNVEV (reference sequence). J was trimmed by 3 bases and V by 5 bases; bases with no gene match: 5. The CDR3 contains 14 residues. Written as DNA, the CDR3 is TGTGCCAGCAGTGGACTAGCGAGCGTCTACGAGCAGTACTTC. Translating it yields CASSGLASVYEQYF.

This clonotype was counted many times. The rearrangement uses TRBV12-3 or TRBV12-4 and TRBJ1-4; tentatively, D is TRBD1 (6 bases). V was shortened by 3 bases and J by 6 bases, with 11 bases between the two germline ends. The CDR3 is 14 amino acids. The DNA of the CDR3 is TGTGCCAGCAGTTTGGGGGGGGCGCATGAAAAACTGTTTTTT. Translating gives CASSLGGAHEKLFF.

This clonotype was seen a handful of times. V usage is TRBV6-1 and J usage is TRBJ2-1, with D maybe TRBD2 (5 bases). Looked up from germline, CDR1 is MNHNS and CDR2 is SASEGT. Deletions cut 0 bases from V and 0 bases from J, with 12 bases between. The length of the CDR3 is 17 residues. The DNA for the CDR3 is TGTGCCAGCAGTGAAGCGGCGGGCAGAAGCTCCTACAATGAGCAGTTCTTC. It translates to CASSEAAGRSSYNEQFF.

Details on this clonotype: One end of the junction fails to match germline, which may point to a read error. The V call is TRBV7-7, the J call TRBJ2-5; D remains unclear. This CDR3 comprises 13 residues. In germline, CDR1 is SSHAT, CDR2 FNYEAQ (reference sequence). CDR3 loop: CASSLDLTEIQYF. CDR3 nucleotides: TGTGCTAGCAGCTTAGACTTGACGGAGATCCAGTACTTC.

The sample holds many counts of this clonotype. This chain uses TRBV24-1 with TRBJ2-7, with TRBD1 matching 8 bases. Losses at the gene ends were 7 bases for V and 6 bases for J; bases not matched to a gene: 13. The germline CDR1 and CDR2 sequences are KGHDR and SFDVKD. The CDR3 is 15 amino acids. The CDR3 loop is CATSESGTGSGEQYF. In DNA form, the CDR3 reads TGTGCCACCAGCGAGTCCGGGACAGGATCGGGCGAGCAGTACTTC.

This clonotype was observed at least ten times. This chain joins TRBV27 and TRBJ1-1, with a tentative D call TRBD1 (6 bases). Deletions cut 5 bases from V and 1 base from J, with 11 bases between. Germline loops: CDR1 MNHEY, CDR2 SMNVEV (reference sequence). This CDR3 region has 14 residues. The DNA for the CDR3 is TGTGCCAGCAGTGGGGGCAGTAGGAACACTGAAGCTTTCTTT. Its translation is CASSGGSRNTEAFF.

This clonotype was seen at least ten times. V gene TRBV7-9 combines with J gene TRBJ2-3; no reliable D call. This CDR3 is built from 12 residues. Germline lookup yields CDR1 SEHNR and CDR2 FQNEAQ (reference sequence). V lost 7 bases to trimming and J lost 4 bases, with 9 bases between them. CDR3 nucleotide sequence: TGTGCCAGCACCTCGAAGTCAGATACGCAGTATTTT. Translation: CASTSKSDTQYF. Using reference TRBV7-9 and TRBJ2-3 for the parts outside the CDR3, the full variable domain is DTGVSQNPRHKITKRGQNVTFRCDPISEHNRLYWYRQTLGQGPEFLTYFQNEAQLEKSRLLSDRFSAERPKGSFSTLEIQRTEQGDSAMYLCASTSKSDTQYFGPGTRLTVL.

This clonotype was counted at least ten times. The V call is TRBV6-6, the J call TRBJ2-1, with no clear D. In germline, CDR1 is MNHNY, CDR2 SVGAGI (reference sequence). This CDR3 spans 17 amino acids. With 2 bases removed from V and 1 base from J, the gap between germline ends came to 15 bases. CDR3 sequence: CASSYQEPAASYNEQFF. The DNA for the CDR3 is TGTGCCAGCAGTTACCAGGAGCCTGCGGCTTCCTACAATGAGCAGTTCTTC.

This clonotype has more than one count but fewer than ten. V and J are TRBV2 and TRBJ2-1; no firm D call. V dropped 11 bases and J dropped 8 bases, with 22 bases sitting between them. Germline CDR1 and CDR2: SNHLY and FYNNEI. The CDR3 has 14 amino acids. The CDR3, as DNA: TGTGCCGGCACCATACCCGTAGCTGTCGATGAGCAGTTCTTC. It translates to CAGTIPVAVDEQFF.

The CDR3 nucleotides read TGCGCCAGCAGCCCGCAACAAATCAATGAGCAGTTCTTC. Translation gives CASSPQQINEQFF. The chain couples TRBV5-1 to TRBJ2-1; D is ambiguous. Germline V gives CDR1 SGHRS, CDR2 YFSETQ. This CDR3 comprises 13 residues. The V gene lost 4 bases and the J gene lost 6 bases, with 11 bases spanning the gap.

This clonotype showed up many times. This rearrangement joins TRBV5-1 to TRBJ2-2, with TRBD1 as a possible D gene (5 bases). The V and J ends lost 4 bases and 4 bases respectively, with 17 bases between them. Germline CDR1 is SGHRS and CDR2 is YFSETQ. There are 16 residues in the CDR3. CDR3 DNA sequence: TGCGCCAGCAGCACTGGGGCCACCGAGACCACCGGGGAGCTGTTTTTT. As protein: CASSTGATETTGELFF.

There are many counts of this clonotype. The chain links TRBV7-3 to TRBJ2-5, with TRBD2 matching over 12 bases. There are 16 residues in the CDR3. V dropped 4 bases and J dropped 0; count of bases not matched to a gene: 3. From germline, CDR1 is SGHTA and CDR2 FQGTGA. CDR3 loop: CASSSGTSGHQETQYF. The CDR3 DNA sequence: TGTGCCAGCAGCTCAGGGACTAGCGGGCACCAAGAGACCCAGTACTTC. Based on the CDR3 plus reference TRBV7-3 and TRBJ2-5, the full variable domain is GAGVSQTPSNKVTEKGKYVELRCDPISGHTALYWYRQSLGQGPEFLIYFQGTGAADDSGLPNDRFFAVRPEGSVSTLKIQRTERGDSAVYLCASSSGTSGHQETQYFGPGTRLLVL.

This clonotype showed up many times. The chain uses TRBV11-1 and TRBJ2-5; D assignment may be TRBD1 or TRBD2 (5 bases each). Trimming took off 5 bases at V and 5 bases at J, with 18 bases between the two ends. Germline CDR1 and CDR2: SGHAT and FQDESV (reference sequence). The CDR3 contains 15 residues. The CDR3 is CASSPFSGTVETQYF. Written as DNA, the CDR3 is TGTGCCAGCAGCCCCTTCTCCGGGACGGTGGAGACCCAGTACTTC.

The V gene is TRBV28, the J gene TRBJ2-7, with 11 bases matching TRBD2. V shed 6 bases, J shed 4 bases, and the junction held 8 bases outside the gene matches. CDR1 and CDR2 from the germline V gene are MDHEN and SYDVKM. The CDR3 sequence is 15 residues long. The CDR3 protein is CASSSGSGRVYEQYF. As DNA, the CDR3 is TGTGCCAGCAGCTCCGGTAGCGGGAGGGTATACGAGCAGTACTTC.

This clonotype was counted many times. J is TRBJ2-6 and V is TRBV6-1, with a tentative D call TRBD1 (6 bases). The CDR3 has 16 residues. CDR1 MNHNS and CDR2 SASEGT come from the germline V gene. The germline V and J ends were trimmed by 5 bases and 1 base, with 12 bases remaining between them. CDR3 DNA sequence: TGTGCCAGCAGTCCGACAGGTCAATCTGGGGCCAACGTCCTGACTTTC. Amino acids: CASSPTGQSGANVLTF.

The table lists this clonotype with a few counts. The rearrangement links TRBV4-3 to TRBJ2-1, with 9 bases identical to TRBD2. This CDR3 spans 15 amino acids. V was pared by 1 base and J by 6 bases, with 4 bases of the junction left unmatched. CDR1 is LGHNA, CDR2 YSLEER, per germline. The CDR3 sequence is CASSQGGLALNEQFF. In DNA form, the CDR3 reads TGCGCCAGCAGCCAAGGGGGACTAGCCCTCAATGAGCAGTTCTTC.

In this sample, this clonotype turned up many times. The chain uses TRBV20-1 and TRBJ1-1; maybe TRBD1 (6 bases). Between the trimmed V and J ends, which lost 0 bases and 1 base, there was a span of 12 bases. Per the germline V gene, CDR1 is DFQATT and CDR2 is SNEGSKA (reference sequence). The CDR3 sequence is 15 residues long. This CDR3 reads CSARDRTERNTEAFF. The CDR3 nucleotides read TGCAGTGCTAGAGATCGGACAGAGAGGAACACTGAAGCTTTCTTT.

This clonotype was detected many times. This sequence joins TRBV6-1 and TRBJ2-1; TRBD2 agrees at 10 bases. The germline V gene encodes CDR1 MNHNS and CDR2 SASEGT. This CDR3 spans 15 amino acids. The J segment lost 9 bases and the V segment lost 1 base, leaving 6 bases of the junction unmatched. The CDR3 protein is CASSEGASGSFEQFF. CDR3 nucleotide sequence: TGTGCCAGCAGTGAAGGCGCTAGCGGGAGTTTTGAGCAGTTCTTC.

This clonotype was seen ten or more times. The genes are TRBV28 and TRBJ1-1; the D gene is possibly TRBD1 (6 bases). The CDR3 has 15 amino acids. CDR1 and CDR2 (germline): MDHEN, SYDVKM. The germline V and J ends were trimmed by 4 bases and 4 bases, with 16 bases remaining between them. CDR3 bases: TGTGCCAGCAGTTCCGGGGGCCGGGGAGGCACTGAAGCTTTCTTT. Residues: CASSSGGRGGTEAFF.

This clonotype showed up many times. The gene calls are TRBV7-2 and TRBJ1-1; D gene ambiguous. This CDR3 spans 14 amino acids. Per germline, CDR1 SGHTA and CDR2 FQGNSA. V dropped 2 bases and J dropped 0 bases, with 7 bases sitting between them. CDR3 residues: CASSLQEMNTEAFF. CDR3 in DNA: TGTGCCAGCAGCTTACAGGAGATGAACACTGAAGCTTTCTTT.

This clonotype showed up many times. The V and J genes are TRBV27 and TRBJ1-5, with 7 positions matching TRBD1. The CDR3 loop spans 14 amino acids. CDR1 is MNHEY and CDR2 is SMNVEV in the germline V gene (reference sequence). The junction had 4 bases not matched to a gene; V was cut back by 3 bases and J by 5 bases. CDR3 in amino acids: CASSLTGSYQPQHF. CDR3 in DNA: TGTGCCAGCAGTTTGACAGGGAGTTATCAGCCCCAGCATTTT.